Below, 27 T cell receptor beta chains from the same sample are listed, as sequenced in a study of T cells in Graves' hyperthyroidism and ophthalmopathy. TCR beta CDR3 region amplification was performed from RNA transcripts. The HTBI primer set drove a first-round RT-PCR of the TCR CDR3. MiXCR was run by TCRdb on the multiplex PCR reads, yielding one entry per CDR3 protein. The data show fewer than 350,000 distinct CDR3 sequences, roughly a fifth seen once. What was sequenced was blood. The source is a man between 45 and 60 years old with Graves' ophthalmopathy.

This clonotype was seen more than once but under ten times. The J gene is TRBJ1-5, the V gene TRBV19; D is unresolved. The CDR3 sequence is 13 residues long. Per germline, CDR1 LNHDA and CDR2 SQIVND (reference sequence). The ends were cut back, 6 bases at V and 4 bases at J, with 10 bases in the middle. The DNA of the CDR3 is TGTGCCAGTAGCACCAAGAGGAATCAGCCCCAGCATTTT. Translating gives CASSTKRNQPQHF.

V gene TRBV13 combines with J gene TRBJ2-3; D might be TRBD1 (5 bases). CDR3 length equals 13 residues. Trimming took off 8 bases at V and 3 bases at J, with 12 bases between the two ends. Germline CDR1 is PRHDT and CDR2 is FYEKMQ (reference sequence). CDR3 sequence (DNA): TGTGCCAGCGTCAGGGCCGGGACAGATACGCAGTATTTT. The encoded protein is CASVRAGTDTQYF.

Only a few counts were recorded for this clonotype. This chain connects TRBV28 to TRBJ2-1; 11 positions match TRBD1. The CDR3 sequence is 15 residues long. V lost 4 bases to trimming and J lost 6 bases; unmatched junction nucleotides: 5. Germline V gives CDR1 MDHEN, CDR2 SYDVKM. CDR3 amino acids: CASSSSGTGGNEQFF. In DNA form, the CDR3 reads TGTGCCAGCAGTTCCTCCGGGACAGGGGGCAATGAGCAGTTCTTC.

In this sample, this clonotype turned up a few times. The genes are TRBV15 and TRBJ2-1; D possibly corresponds to TRBD1 (6 bases). The CDR3 is 14 amino acids. Deletions cut 3 bases from V and 6 bases from J, with 12 bases between. Germline CDR1 reads LNHNV; CDR2 reads YYDKDF (reference sequence). The CDR3: CATSSIGGPNEQFF. Written as DNA, the CDR3 is TGTGCCACCAGCAGCATAGGGGGACCCAATGAGCAGTTCTTC.

This clonotype showed up many times. The gene calls are TRBV6-5 and TRBJ1-6; D is possibly TRBD1 (6 bases). With 0 bases removed from V and 7 bases from J, the gap between germline ends came to 16 bases. CDR1 and CDR2 (germline): MNHEY, SVGAGI. The CDR3 is 17 residues long. CDR3 nucleotides: TGTGCCAGCAGTTACTCAAATCGCAGGGGCAGGAATTCACCCCTCCACTTT. Translated, it gives CASSYSNRRGRNSPLHF.

There are a few counts of this clonotype. The chain employs TRBV6-1 and TRBJ1-1; D might be TRBD1 (5 bases). The CDR3 has 12 residues. Per the germline V gene, CDR1 is MNHNS and CDR2 is SASEGT. V lost 7 bases to trimming and J lost 2 bases, with 8 bases between them. The CDR3 reads CASTGINTEAFF. The CDR3 region has the DNA TGTGCCAGCACAGGGATAAACACTGAAGCTTTCTTT.

The table lists this clonotype with many counts. V usage is TRBV11-2 and J usage is TRBJ2-3; D remains unclear. CDR1 and CDR2 (germline): SGHAT, FQNNGV. V shed 5 bases and J shed 1 base, with 7 bases lying between them. This CDR3 contains 13 residues. This CDR3 reads CASSPGGTDTQYF. The CDR3 DNA follows: TGTGCCAGCAGCCCTGGGGGCACAGATACGCAGTATTTT. Looking up the rest from reference TRBV11-2 and TRBJ2-3 gives the full variable domain: EAGVAQSPRYKIIEKRQSVAFWCNPISGHATLYWYQQILGQGPKLLIQFQNNGVVDDSQLPKDRFSAERLKGVDSTLKIQPAKLEDSAVYLCASSPGGTDTQYFGPGTRLTVL.

This clonotype occurred many times. The chain couples TRBV6-1 to TRBJ1-2, with a weak D call TRBD1 (6 bases). This CDR3 is built from 18 residues. CDR1 is MNHNS, CDR2 SASEGT, per germline. Deletions cut 0 bases from V and 3 bases from J, with 20 bases between. The chain's CDR3 is CASSEALRGATSYYGYTF. The CDR3 nucleotides read TGTGCCAGCAGTGAAGCGCTTCGGGGGGCTACTTCTTACTATGGCTACACCTTC.

The chain uses TRBV29-1 and TRBJ1-2; TRBD1 matches at 9 bases. CDR1 is SQVTM, CDR2 ANQGSEA, per germline. The CDR3 loop spans 13 amino acids. V was clipped by 6 bases and J by 4 bases; unmatched bases: 6. Written as DNA, the CDR3 is TGCAGCGTCCCAACAGGGGGCGGCTATGGCTACACCTTC. It is translated as CSVPTGGGYGYTF.

This chain links TRBV5-1 with TRBJ2-3; TRBD2 aligns across 10 bases. The CDR3 runs to 15 residues. Germline values: CDR1 SGHRS, CDR2 YFSETQ. With V trimmed by 1 base and J by 6 bases, 5 bases remained unmatched. The CDR3 protein is CASSLTSGKKDTQYF. CDR3 DNA sequence: TGCGCCAGCAGCTTGACTAGCGGGAAGAAGGATACGCAGTATTTT.

This clonotype was seen many times. The chain carries TRBV5-1 and TRBJ2-7, with D possibly matching TRBD1 (6 bases). This CDR3 is built from 14 residues. The germline V gene encodes CDR1 SGHRS and CDR2 YFSETQ. V shed 0 bases and J shed 7 bases, with 14 bases lying between them. The CDR3 loop reads CASSLDPGQKEQYF. The CDR3, as DNA: TGCGCCAGCAGCTTGGATCCGGGACAAAAAGAGCAGTACTTC.

This clonotype was seen only a few times. The chain carries TRBV18 and TRBJ1-2, with 10 bases that match TRBD1. CDR1 is KGHSH and CDR2 is LQKENI in the germline V gene. The CDR3 is 14 amino acids. With 3 bases clipped from V and 7 bases from J, the junction kept 5 bases outside the gene matches. CDR3 coding DNA: TGTGCCAGCTCACCGTCCGGGACAGGGGTTGGCTACACCTTC. Its translation is CASSPSGTGVGYTF.

This clonotype has a count of ten or more. The CDR3 region is CSARSGPHEQYF. The CDR3 nucleotides are TGCAGTGCTAGGTCCGGCCCCCACGAGCAGTACTTC. The chain employs TRBV20-1 and TRBJ2-7; D ambiguous. The germline gives CDR1 DFQATT, CDR2 SNEGSKA (reference sequence). The CDR3 extends over 12 amino acids. Between the trimmed V and J ends, which lost 3 bases and 5 bases, there was a span of 11 bases.

The gene calls are TRBV3-1 and TRBJ2-7; D not resolved. V lost 1 base and J 4 bases, leaving 5 bases between the germline ends. The CDR3 sequence is 12 residues long. CDR1 and CDR2 from the germline V gene are LGHDT and YNNKEL (reference sequence). The DNA for the CDR3 is TGTGCCAGCAGCCAAGCCAGGTACGAGCAGTACTTC. Residues: CASSQARYEQYF.

This clonotype was counted ten times or more. The chain recombines TRBV3-1 with TRBJ2-3; 8 bases match TRBD2. Looked up from germline, CDR1 is LGHDT and CDR2 is YNNKEL (reference sequence). This CDR3 spans 17 amino acids. The ends lost 0 bases at V and 0 bases at J; junction bases unmatched: 5. The CDR3 bases are TGTGCCAGCAGCCAAGATCGGAGCGGGGGAAGCACAGATACGCAGTATTTT. It codes for CASSQDRSGGSTDTQYF.

In regard to this clonotype: Being one base from a much bigger clone, this may be a read error. This chain joins TRBV20-1 and TRBJ1-2; TRBD1 is a possible D gene (6 bases). This CDR3 spans 12 amino acids. The V gene's germline CDR1 is DFQATT and CDR2 SNEGSKA (reference sequence). DNA for the CDR3: TGCTGGCGCGGGGGGGGCTCCTATGGCTACACCTTC. It codes for CWRGGGSYGYTF.

The chain carries TRBV5-5 and TRBJ1-6; D not resolved. Germline assignment: CDR1 SGHKS and CDR2 YYEKEE (reference sequence). V shed 0 bases and J shed 7 bases, with 8 bases lying between them. The CDR3 loop spans 14 amino acids. Here the CDR3 reads CASSLEGRNSPLHF. The CDR3 region has the DNA TGTGCCAGCAGCTTGGAAGGTCGGAATTCACCCCTCCACTTT.

In its sample, this clonotype was seen a few times. V usage is TRBV4-2 and J usage is TRBJ1-5, with D hard to call. The germline CDR1 and CDR2 sequences are LGHNA and YNFKEQ. The CDR3 is made up of 15 amino acids. The ends were cut back, 0 bases at V and 1 base at J, with 7 bases in the middle. CDR3: CASSQDRLSNQPQHF. DNA of the CDR3: TGTGCCAGCAGCCAAGATAGACTGAGCAATCAGCCCCAGCATTTT.

The V and J genes are TRBV20-1 and TRBJ1-5; TRBD1 is a possible D gene (5 bases). V was shortened by 0 bases and J by 2 bases, with 14 bases between the two germline ends. CDR1 and CDR2 from the germline V gene are DFQATT and SNEGSKA (reference sequence). This CDR3 region has 16 residues. CDR3 nucleotides: TGCAGTGCTAGAGATTTTGGCAGGGTACGCAATCAGCCCCAGCATTTT. Translated, it gives CSARDFGRVRNQPQHF.

Only a few counts were recorded for this clonotype. The chain is built from TRBV6-1 and TRBJ2-1; D call uncertain. The CDR3 consists of 17 residues. Germline CDR1 reads MNHNS; CDR2 reads SASEGT. Trimming pared 1 base from V and 3 bases from J, leaving 16 bases between. CDR3 sequence reads: CASSEGLRSLNYNEQFF. In DNA form, the CDR3 reads TGTGCCAGCAGTGAAGGGTTGCGGAGCCTAAACTACAATGAGCAGTTCTTC.

This clonotype has a handful of counts. CDR3 in amino acids: CASSQVAQGYGYTF. As DNA, the CDR3 is TGCGCCAGCAGCCAAGTCGCGCAGGGGTATGGCTACACCTTC. J is TRBJ1-2 and V is TRBV4-1; D might be TRBD1 (6 bases). Germline CDR1 MGHRA, CDR2 YSYEKL. This CDR3 spans 14 amino acids. V was trimmed by 1 base and J by 5 bases, leaving 11 bases between them.

The chain combines TRBV6-1 with TRBJ1-4, with 9 bases fitting TRBD1. This CDR3 has 13 amino acids. The junction had 7 bases not matched to a gene; V was cut back by 10 bases and J by 7 bases. Germline-derived CDR1 and CDR2 are MNHNS and SASEGT. The CDR3 bases are TGTGCCACAGGGACAGGGAGCCGTGAAAAACTGTTTTTT. The encoded protein is CATGTGSREKLFF.

In this sample, this clonotype turned up once. This rearrangement joins TRBV6-1 to TRBJ2-5; D is unresolved. Germline CDR1 reads MNHNS; CDR2 reads SASEGT. V lost 7 bases to trimming and J lost 0 bases, with 12 bases between them. CDR3 size: 14 residues. The CDR3 sequence: CASTIRQDQETQYF. CDR3 in DNA: TGTGCCAGCACGATAAGGCAGGACCAAGAGACCCAGTACTTC.

This clonotype was detected ten times or more. The genes are TRBV3-1 and TRBJ2-7; 8 nucleotides agree with TRBD2. With 0 bases clipped from V and 2 bases from J, the junction kept 6 bases outside the gene matches. The CDR3 sequence is 16 residues long. The germline CDR1 and CDR2 sequences are LGHDT and YNNKEL (reference sequence). The CDR3 spells CASSQDLVAGPYEQYF. CDR3 nucleotide sequence: TGTGCCAGCAGCCAAGATCTAGTAGCGGGACCCTACGAGCAGTACTTC.

This rearrangement joins TRBV10-2 to TRBJ2-3; D call uncertain. V lost 6 bases and J lost 2, with 3 bases in between. This CDR3 is built from 11 residues. Per the germline V gene, CDR1 is WSHSY and CDR2 is SAAADI. The CDR3 DNA reads as TGCGCCAGCAGATTCACAGATACGCAGTATTTT. This codes for CASRFTDTQYF.

In this sample, this clonotype turned up many times. The chain links TRBV11-1 to TRBJ2-7; D gene ambiguous. The germline V and J ends were trimmed by 5 bases and 0 bases, with 5 bases remaining between them. This CDR3 contains 12 residues. CDR1 SGHAT and CDR2 FQDESV come from the germline V gene (reference sequence). For the CDR3, the DNA is TGTGCCAGCAGCCTCCCCTCCTACGAGCAGTACTTC. It codes for CASSLPSYEQYF.

This clonotype has ten or more counts. The chain links TRBV3-1 to TRBJ2-1; 11 bases line up with TRBD2. Germline CDR1 LGHDT, CDR2 YNNKEL (reference sequence). Losses at the gene ends were 4 bases for V and 10 bases for J; bases not matched to a gene: 3. The CDR3 covers 13 residues. CDR3 amino acids: CASSLAGGREQFF. Written as DNA, the CDR3 is TGTGCCAGCAGCCTAGCGGGAGGGCGCGAGCAGTTCTTC.